Presented here are 23 T cell receptor beta chains from one specimen sequenced in a study of beta chain features in type 1 diabetes. As every portion of the isolated RNA was reverse transcribed, the sequencing read expressed TCRB transcripts. Only in-frame clones appear in the TCRdb table, and some are missing; sequencing was by immunoSEQ multiplex PCR. The table has 400,000 to 600,000 clones, around 28% seen once. Sequencing was done on a sample of naive CD4+ T cells from blood. The receptor set was obtained from a man between 18 and 29 years old in good health.

On this clone itself: A junction end diverges from the germline sequence, so it may reflect a read error. The gene calls are TRBV10-3 and TRBJ1-2; D unresolved. CDR3 length equals 13 residues. CDR1 is ENHRY and CDR2 is SYGVKD in the germline V gene. The DNA of the CDR3 is TGTGCCGTCAGAGTTCCTGAGGACTATGGCTACACCTTC. Translation gives CAVRVPEDYGYTF.

The chain recombines TRBV18 with TRBJ2-1, with 7 bases fitting TRBD1. The CDR3 covers 14 residues. CDR1 KGHSH and CDR2 LQKENI come from the germline V gene. The V gene end was trimmed by 5 bases and the J gene end by 4 bases; junction bases not matched to a gene: 5. The DNA of the CDR3 is TGTGCCAGCTCAAGTTTACAGGGGTACAATGAGCAGTTCTTC. Its protein product is CASSSLQGYNEQFF. Together with reference TRBV18 and TRBJ2-1, the CDR3 gives the full variable domain: NAGVMQNPRHLVRRRGQEARLRCSPMKGHSHVYWYRQLPEEGLKFMVYLQKENIIDESGMPKERFSAEFPKEGPSILRIQQVVRGDSAAYFCASSSLQGYNEQFFGPGTRLTVL.

Remarks on this clone: The same CDR3 is also encoded by other DNA sequences in this sample. The chain uses TRBV7-9 and TRBJ1-5; D is unclear. CDR1 and CDR2 (germline): SEHNR, FQNEAQ (reference sequence). V was trimmed by 0 bases and J by 5 bases, leaving 5 bases between them. The CDR3 spans 13 residues. The CDR3 reads CASSLAQDQPQHF. CDR3 DNA sequence: TGTGCCAGCAGCTTAGCGCAAGATCAGCCCCAGCATTTT.

The chain recombines TRBV9 with TRBJ2-1; 9 bases are a match to TRBD2. J lost 7 bases, V lost 0 bases, and 8 bases had no gene match. This CDR3 is 16 amino acids long. Germline V CDR1 and CDR2: SGDLS, YYNGEE. The CDR3 loop reads CASSVVAGAPGNEQFF. The CDR3 bases are TGTGCCAGCAGCGTAGTAGCGGGAGCCCCTGGGAATGAGCAGTTCTTC.

This clone was seen a handful of times. Other DNA sequences in this sample translate to the same CDR3. The rearrangement uses TRBV9 and TRBJ1-1; D remains unclear. Trimming cost V 0 bases and J 1 base, with 4 bases left between them. The CDR3 has 13 residues. Per the germline V gene, CDR1 is SGDLS and CDR2 is YYNGEE. The CDR3 DNA follows: TGTGCCAGCAGCGTAGATGGGAACACTGAAGCTTTCTTT. Protein product: CASSVDGNTEAFF.

This clone was found once. In DNA, the CDR3 is TGTGCCAGCAGTGACCTGAACACCGGGGAGCTGTTTTTT. The encoded protein is CASSDLNTGELFF. V usage is TRBV6-1 and J usage is TRBJ2-2, with D hard to call. The length of the CDR3 is 13 residues. V was shortened by 3 bases and J by 1 base, with 3 bases between the two germline ends. Germline CDR1 and CDR2: MNHNS and SASEGT.

This clone occurred a few times. The same CDR3 can be traced to other DNA sequences in this sample. The chain links TRBV30 to TRBJ2-7; D is unclear. Germline CDR1 is GTSNPN and CDR2 is SVGIG (reference sequence). V lost 1 base to trimming and J lost 2 bases, with 6 bases between them. This CDR3 region has 12 residues. The CDR3, as DNA: TGTGCCTGGAGTGGAGGAGCCTACGAGCAGTACTTC. Translating it yields CAWSGGAYEQYF.

The chain recombines TRBV7-2 with TRBJ2-5, with 7 nucleotides matching TRBD2. J lost 2 bases, V lost 5 bases, and 5 bases had no gene match. The CDR3 length is 14 residues. In germline, CDR1 is SGHTA, CDR2 FQGNSA. The CDR3 sequence is CASSLNGRQETQYF. CDR3 DNA sequence: TGTGCCAGCAGCCTCAACGGGAGGCAAGAGACCCAGTACTTC. Combining the CDR3 with reference TRBV7-2 and TRBJ2-5 gives the whole variable domain GAGVSQSPSNKVTEKGKDVELRCDPISGHTALYWYRQSLGQGLEFLIYFQGNSAPDKSGLPSDRFSAERTGGSVSTLTIQRTQQEDSAVYLCASSLNGRQETQYFGPGTRLLVL.

The chain links TRBV30 to TRBJ2-1; 8 bases line up with TRBD1. Germline CDR1 reads GTSNPN; CDR2 reads SVGIG (reference sequence). The CDR3 covers 14 residues. V was pared by 1 base and J by 9 bases, with 8 bases of the junction left unmatched. DNA of the CDR3: TGTGCCTGGAGTGGGACAGGGTGGGGCGGTGAGCAGTTCTTC. It is translated as CAWSGTGWGGEQFF.

This clone has a handful of counts. The rearrangement uses TRBV29-1 and TRBJ1-1; D gene unclear. V was cut by 3 bases and J by 12 bases, with 14 bases left in between. In germline, CDR1 is SQVTM, CDR2 ANQGSEA. The CDR3 length is 11 residues. The DNA of the CDR3 is TGCAGCGTTGAGGCCGCCGCCTCGTCTTTCTTT. Translation: CSVEAAASSFF. Drawing the rest from reference TRBV29-1 and TRBJ1-1, the complete variable domain is SAVISQKPSRDICQRGTSLTIQCQVDSQVTMMFWYRQQPGQSLTLIATANQGSEATYESGFVIDKFPISRPNLTFSTLTVSNMSPEDSSIYLCSVEAAASSFFGQGTRLTVV.

The chain has TRBV7-6 and TRBJ1-1; D is possibly TRBD1 (5 bases). CDR1 and CDR2 from the germline V gene are SGHVS and FNYEAQ. V was trimmed by 2 bases and J by 4 bases, leaving 8 bases between them. CDR3 length: 13 amino acids. The CDR3 DNA is TGTGCCAGCAGCTTATCAGGGAGCACTGAAGCTTTCTTT. It is translated as CASSLSGSTEAFF.

The rearrangement uses TRBV7-9 and TRBJ2-5; D ambiguous. The CDR3 totals 12 residues. Germline lookup yields CDR1 SEHNR and CDR2 FQNEAQ (reference sequence). The germline V and J ends were trimmed by 7 bases and 2 bases, with 8 bases remaining between them. The CDR3 protein is CASKGKQETQYF. The DNA of the CDR3 is TGTGCCAGCAAAGGGAAGCAAGAGACCCAGTACTTC.

In its sample, this clone was seen a few times. Other DNA sequences of this sample code for an identical CDR3. The J gene is TRBJ2-1, the V gene TRBV9; weak D call: TRBD2 (6 bases). The length of the CDR3 is 14 residues. V was trimmed by 0 bases and J by 2 bases, leaving 6 bases between them. CDR1 and CDR2 (germline): SGDLS, YYNGEE. Written as DNA, the CDR3 is TGTGCCAGCAGCGTAGGCGGGACCTACAATGAGCAGTTCTTC. Translated, it gives CASSVGGTYNEQFF.

The chain uses TRBV9 and TRBJ2-3, with TRBD2 matching over 7 bases. The CDR3 length is 16 residues. Germline-derived CDR1 and CDR2 are SGDLS and YYNGEE. J gave up 0 bases and V 1 base, and 5 bases lay outside the gene matches. CDR3 nucleotide sequence: TGTGCCAGCAGCGTACTGCTAGCGGCTAGCACAGATACGCAGTATTTT. It specifies CASSVLLAASTDTQYF.

Comments on this clone: In the same sample, other DNA sequences code for this CDR3. The gene calls are TRBV7-2 and TRBJ2-5; TRBD1 aligns across 7 bases. The V gene end was trimmed by 6 bases and the J gene end by 2 bases; junction bases not matched to a gene: 6. The CDR3 is 14 residues long. Germline lookup yields CDR1 SGHTA and CDR2 FQGNSA. DNA for the CDR3: TGTGCCAGCAGTCTCGACAGGGCACAAGAGACCCAGTACTTC. Residues: CASSLDRAQETQYF. The full variable domain, with the rest looked up from reference TRBV7-2 and TRBJ2-5, is GAGVSQSPSNKVTEKGKDVELRCDPISGHTALYWYRQSLGQGLEFLIYFQGNSAPDKSGLPSDRFSAERTGGSVSTLTIQRTQQEDSAVYLCASSLDRAQETQYFGPGTRLLVL.

The genes are TRBV9 and TRBJ2-1, with 10 bases that match TRBD2. After removal of 6 bases from V and 0 bases from J, the junction contained 9 bases not matched to a gene. Germline loops: CDR1 SGDLS, CDR2 YYNGEE. CDR3 length: 17 amino acids. The CDR3: CASNKGLAESSYNEQFF. The CDR3 DNA reads TGTGCCAGCAACAAAGGACTAGCGGAGAGCTCCTACAATGAGCAGTTCTTC.

CDR3 DNA: TGTGCCAGCAGTCAGGGGGGAGCTAACTATGGCTACACCTTC. It is translated as CASSQGGANYGYTF. V usage is TRBV25-1 and J usage is TRBJ1-2; 7 bases are shared with TRBD1. J lost 0 bases, V lost 5 bases, and 3 bases had no gene match. CDR1 MGHDK and CDR2 SYGVNS come from the germline V gene. This CDR3 is 14 amino acids long.

In the case of this clone: This specimen includes other DNA sequences encoding the same CDR3. The chain uses TRBV7-9 and TRBJ1-1; perhaps TRBD1 as D (5 bases). CDR1 and CDR2 from the germline V gene are SEHNR and FQNEAQ (reference sequence). V was trimmed by 2 bases and J by 4 bases, leaving 8 bases between them. The CDR3 consists of 13 residues. The DNA for the CDR3 is TGTGCCAGCAGCTTAAGTGGGGGCACTGAAGCTTTCTTT. This codes for CASSLSGGTEAFF.

There are a few counts of this clone. The V and J genes are TRBV7-2 and TRBJ2-7, with 11 bases that match TRBD2. The CDR3 runs to 15 residues. Germline lookup yields CDR1 SGHTA and CDR2 FQGNSA. V lost 4 bases to trimming and J lost 3 bases; unmatched junction nucleotides: 5. The chain's CDR3 is CASSYLAGGLYEQYF. Written as DNA, the CDR3 is TGTGCCAGCAGCTACTTAGCGGGAGGGCTCTACGAGCAGTACTTC.

The V gene is TRBV7-9, the J gene TRBJ2-2, with 7 bases aligning to TRBD1. J lost 3 bases, V lost 4 bases, and 8 bases had no gene match. The CDR3 is made up of 16 amino acids. Germline loops: CDR1 SEHNR, CDR2 FQNEAQ (reference sequence). CDR3 residues: CASSSVDRVDTGELFF. As DNA, the CDR3 is TGTGCCAGCAGCTCCGTCGACAGGGTGGACACCGGGGAGCTGTTTTTT.

The rearrangement uses TRBV11-2 and TRBJ2-2; D possibly corresponds to TRBD2 (5 bases). V gave up 3 bases and J gave up 4 bases, with 12 bases separating them. This CDR3 has 15 amino acids. Germline loops: CDR1 SGHAT, CDR2 FQNNGV. The CDR3 coding sequence is TGTGCCAGCAGCTTTAGCGCCGCCGGCACCGGGGAGCTGTTTTTT. Amino acid sequence: CASSFSAAGTGELFF.

The chain employs TRBV5-4 and TRBJ2-3; 7 bases fit TRBD1. The CDR3 runs 16 residues. Germline CDR1 and CDR2: SGHNT and YYREEE (reference sequence). J was trimmed by 3 bases and V by 0 bases; bases with no gene match: 7. CDR3: CASSLGGRGLTDTQYF. CDR3 nucleotide sequence: TGTGCCAGCAGCTTGGGCGGCAGGGGGTTGACAGATACGCAGTATTTT.

This clone was recorded a few times. The chain couples TRBV5-1 to TRBJ2-7, with D hard to call. CDR3 length equals 13 residues. Germline loops: CDR1 SGHRS, CDR2 YFSETQ. Trimming left V 0 bases short and J 3 bases short, with 7 bases between. CDR3 residues: CASSLGQYYEQYF. The CDR3 DNA reads TGCGCCAGCAGCTTGGGTCAGTACTACGAGCAGTACTTC.